Sequencing of this TCR beta chain was carried out in a study of T cell responses to AZD1222 COVID-19 vaccine. The method was immunoSEQ multiplex PCR; TCRdb's version includes in-frame clones alone and lacks a portion of them. The sample records 180,000 or so clones, 90% to 95% being singletons. The CDR3 contains 15 residues. After removal of 0 bases from V and 6 bases from J, the junction contained 4 bases not matched to a gene. Germline values: CDR1 PRHDT, CDR2 FYEKMQ (reference sequence). The chain has TRBV13 and TRBJ1-2; 10 nucleotides align to TRBD1. The origin of this receptor is an adult who received the AZD1222 COVID-19 vaccine. Sequenced here: peripheral blood, sampled 28 days after the second AZD1222 dose. CDR3 in amino acids: CASSLGGQGRNGYTF. The DNA for the CDR3 is TGTGCCAGCAGCTTAGGGGGACAGGGGAGGAATGGCTACACCTTC.